The following is a T cell receptor (beta chain) sequence with its context. Its antigen is not known. In the PCR, 60 Vbeta and 13 Jbeta primers were used. The assay was immunoSEQ multiplex PCR, and TCRdb's table has in-frame clones only and misses some. The data show roughly 100,000 clones, roughly four fifths seen once. This specimen belongs to a study of cytomegalovirus exposure and HLA in healthy donors. Study findings and constraints: In an earlier analysis, about 87% or about 30%: the productive usage of most TCR beta V segments.

Sequencing was done on a sample of PBMCs. The sequence was collected from a man aged 55 to 70 in good health and CMV-seronegative.

The CDR3 loop reads CASSIGQGSNQPQHF. In DNA, the CDR3 is TGTGCCAGTAGTATAGGACAGGGAAGCAATCAGCCCCAGCATTTT. The chain couples TRBV19 to TRBJ1-5; 7 bases are a match to TRBD1. Germline loops: CDR1 LNHDA, CDR2 SQIVND (reference sequence). Trimming took 1 base from V and 1 from J; bases not matched to a gene: 1. CDR3 size: 15 residues.